Listed below are T cell receptor beta chains from one sample, sequenced in a study of blood T cell repertoires in COVID-19. The assay was immunoSEQ multiplex PCR, and TCRdb's table has in-frame clones only and misses some. The sample holds 200,000 to 250,000 clones, about 85% seen once. Sequenced: PBMCs or T cells enriched from blood (not recorded which). These receptors were taken from a woman aged 30 to 39 with acute COVID-19. CDR3s include the opening cysteine and the closing phenylalanine or tryptophan. Fields, in order: J gene, D gene, V gene, clone size, CDR3 protein, CDR3 DNA. D genes are given only for firm matches. The listing skips clone size in some rows; elsewhere it reads once, few, many or a size class.

j_call: TRBJ2-3
d_call: .
v_call: TRBV20-1
clone_size: .
cdr3_aa: CSVSGVGTQYF
cdr3_nt: TGCAGTGTCTCGGGGGTCGGTACGCAGTATTTT

j_call: TRBJ1-2
d_call: TRBD1
v_call: TRBV6-5
clone_size: .
cdr3_aa: CASTRGAGGYYGYTF
cdr3_nt: TGTGCCAGCACCCGAGGGGCAGGGGGCTACTATGGCTACACCTTC

j_call: TRBJ2-7
d_call: TRBD1
v_call: TRBV28
clone_size: .
cdr3_aa: CASSPAGTGNEQYF
cdr3_nt: TGTGCCAGCAGTCCAGCCGGGACAGGTAACGAGCAGTACTTC

j_call: TRBJ2-7
d_call: .
v_call: TRBV6-5
clone_size: .
cdr3_aa: CASRPQGSTYEQYF
cdr3_nt: TGTGCCAGCAGACCCCAGGGATCTACCTACGAGCAGTACTTC

j_call: TRBJ2-6
d_call: TRBD2
v_call: TRBV5-1
clone_size: .
cdr3_aa: CASRDFSGGASGANVLTF
cdr3_nt: TGCGCCAGCAGGGACTTTAGCGGGGGAGCCTCTGGGGCCAACGTCCTGACTTTC

j_call: TRBJ2-2
d_call: .
v_call: TRBV7-2
clone_size: .
cdr3_aa: CASSLLSYSRGELFF
cdr3_nt: TGTGCCAGCAGCCTTTTATCCTACTCCCGCGGGGAGCTGTTTTTT

j_call: TRBJ2-2
d_call: .
v_call: TRBV7-9
clone_size: .
cdr3_aa: CASSAPGTGELFF
cdr3_nt: TGTGCCAGCAGCGCTCCCGGCACCGGGGAGCTGTTTTTT

j_call: TRBJ2-3
d_call: .
v_call: TRBV10-1
clone_size: .
cdr3_aa: CASSESALADTQYF
cdr3_nt: TGCGCCAGCAGTGAGTCGGCCCTCGCAGATACGCAGTATTTT

j_call: TRBJ1-2
d_call: TRBD1
v_call: TRBV7-9
clone_size: .
cdr3_aa: CASSVTTGSGNGYTF
cdr3_nt: TGTGCCAGCAGCGTAACGACAGGGAGTGGGAATGGCTACACCTTC

j_call: TRBJ2-7
d_call: TRBD2
v_call: TRBV10-1
clone_size: .
cdr3_aa: CASKKRDLRQIEQYF
cdr3_nt: TGCGCCAGCAAAAAGCGGGACCTCCGGCAAATCGAGCAGTACTTC

j_call: TRBJ1-2
d_call: TRBD1
v_call: TRBV24-1
clone_size: .
cdr3_aa: CATSDDRVYGYTF
cdr3_nt: TGTGCCACCAGTGATGACAGGGTTTATGGCTACACCTTC

j_call: TRBJ1-1
d_call: .
v_call: TRBV2
clone_size: .
cdr3_aa: CASNGEDRYNTMNTEAFF
cdr3_nt: TGTGCCAGCAATGGAGAGGACAGATATAACACTATGAACACTGAAGCTTTCTTT

j_call: TRBJ1-1
d_call: .
v_call: TRBV6-5
clone_size: .
cdr3_aa: CASSKQGTLDTEAFF
cdr3_nt: TGTGCCAGCAGTAAACAGGGAACACTGGACACTGAAGCTTTCTTT

j_call: TRBJ2-4
d_call: .
v_call: TRBV28
clone_size: once
cdr3_aa: CASSPLSAGKGGNIQYF
cdr3_nt: TGTGCCAGCAGCCCCCTGTCCGCAGGGAAGGGGGGGAACATTCAGTACTTC

j_call: TRBJ2-1
d_call: .
v_call: TRBV5-1
clone_size: .
cdr3_aa: CASRPEDDEQFF
cdr3_nt: TGCGCCAGCAGACCGGAGGACGATGAGCAGTTCTTC

j_call: TRBJ1-5
d_call: .
v_call: TRBV28
clone_size: few
cdr3_aa: CASSFLTGSDQPQHF
cdr3_nt: TGTGCCAGCAGTTTTCTCACAGGGAGCGATCAGCCCCAGCATTTT

j_call: TRBJ2-6
d_call: .
v_call: TRBV28
clone_size: .
cdr3_aa: CASRSGTRESGANVLTF
cdr3_nt: TGTGCCAGCAGGTCCGGGACACGGGAATCTGGGGCCAACGTCCTGACTTTC

j_call: TRBJ2-7
d_call: .
v_call: TRBV30
clone_size: .
cdr3_aa: CAWDFRDSYRGYEQYF
cdr3_nt: TGTGCCTGGGATTTCCGAGACAGCTATCGTGGCTACGAGCAGTACTTC

j_call: TRBJ1-5
d_call: .
v_call: TRBV2
clone_size: .
cdr3_aa: CASDYSGARQPQHF
cdr3_nt: TGTGCCAGCGATTATAGCGGGGCTCGGCAGCCCCAGCATTTT

j_call: TRBJ2-3
d_call: .
v_call: TRBV2
clone_size: once
cdr3_aa: CASSDPTSSGTQYF
cdr3_nt: TGTGCCAGCAGTGATCCTACCTCGTCTGGTACGCAGTATTTT

j_call: TRBJ1-5
d_call: .
v_call: TRBV19
clone_size: few
cdr3_aa: CASRFQGQASNQPQHF
cdr3_nt: TGTGCCAGTAGATTCCAGGGGCAGGCAAGCAATCAGCCCCAGCATTTT

j_call: TRBJ2-2
d_call: TRBD2
v_call: TRBV7-2
clone_size: .
cdr3_aa: CASSPPRTSGRGELFF
cdr3_nt: TGTGCCAGCAGCCCACCAAGGACTAGCGGGAGGGGGGAGCTGTTTTTT

j_call: TRBJ1-5
d_call: .
v_call: TRBV6-1
clone_size: few
cdr3_aa: CASSEYGGATYSNQPQHF
cdr3_nt: TGTGCCAGCAGTGAATACGGGGGAGCTACTTATAGCAATCAGCCCCAGCATTTT

j_call: TRBJ1-1
d_call: .
v_call: TRBV27
clone_size: .
cdr3_aa: CATRGLQGNTEAFF
cdr3_nt: TGTGCCACCCGGGGACTTCAGGGTAACACTGAAGCTTTCTTT

j_call: TRBJ1-5
d_call: .
v_call: TRBV10-3
clone_size: .
cdr3_aa: CAISESLGGNQPQHF
cdr3_nt: TGTGCCATCAGTGAATCTTTAGGGGGAAATCAGCCCCAGCATTTT

j_call: TRBJ2-1
d_call: .
v_call: TRBV19
clone_size: .
cdr3_aa: CASSIVSVSYNEQFF
cdr3_nt: TGTGCCAGTAGTATAGTCTCTGTTTCCTACAATGAGCAGTTCTTC

j_call: TRBJ2-7
d_call: TRBD1
v_call: TRBV4-2
clone_size: .
cdr3_aa: CASSQGTGGSYEQYF
cdr3_nt: TGTGCCAGCAGCCAAGGGACAGGTGGGTCCTACGAGCAGTACTTC

j_call: TRBJ2-4
d_call: .
v_call: TRBV28
clone_size: .
cdr3_aa: CASSFLTAGLKNIQYF
cdr3_nt: TGTGCCAGCAGTTTCCTGACTGCTGGTCTTAAAAACATTCAGTACTTC

j_call: TRBJ2-3
d_call: .
v_call: TRBV7-3
clone_size: .
cdr3_aa: CASSLRGGPDTQYF
cdr3_nt: TGTGCCAGCAGCTTAAGGGGGGGCCCAGATACGCAGTATTTT

j_call: TRBJ1-1
d_call: TRBD1
v_call: TRBV5-1
clone_size: .
cdr3_aa: CASSNRDSTSKAEAFF
cdr3_nt: TGCGCCAGCAGCAACCGGGACAGTACCTCTAAGGCTGAAGCTTTCTTT

j_call: TRBJ2-5
d_call: TRBD1
v_call: TRBV15
clone_size: .
cdr3_aa: CATSRDRVRGSQETQYF
cdr3_nt: TGTGCCACCAGCAGAGATCGTGTCAGGGGGAGCCAAGAGACCCAGTACTTC

j_call: TRBJ2-3
d_call: .
v_call: TRBV9
clone_size: .
cdr3_aa: CASSAPAGTRITDTQYF
cdr3_nt: TGTGCCAGCAGCGCCCCAGCCGGGACTCGGATCACAGATACGCAGTATTTT

j_call: TRBJ1-4
d_call: .
v_call: TRBV11-2
clone_size: .
cdr3_aa: CASSLDRVNEKLFF
cdr3_nt: TGTGCCAGCAGCTTAGACAGGGTTAATGAAAAACTGTTTTTT

j_call: TRBJ2-1
d_call: .
v_call: TRBV6-6
clone_size: .
cdr3_aa: CASSPARSRSYNEQFF
cdr3_nt: TGTGCCAGCAGCCCCGCCCGATCGCGATCCTACAATGAGCAGTTCTTC

j_call: TRBJ1-5
d_call: TRBD1
v_call: TRBV14
clone_size: .
cdr3_aa: CASSQVPRQGSNQPQHF
cdr3_nt: TGTGCCAGCAGCCAAGTTCCGCGACAGGGAAGCAATCAGCCCCAGCATTTT

j_call: TRBJ1-1
d_call: TRBD1
v_call: TRBV11-3
clone_size: once
cdr3_aa: CASSLGQGGEAFF
cdr3_nt: TGTGCCAGCAGCCTCGGACAGGGCGGAGAAGCTTTCTTT

j_call: TRBJ2-1
d_call: .
v_call: TRBV2
clone_size: .
cdr3_aa: CASSEAVLYNEQFF
cdr3_nt: TGTGCCAGCAGTGAGGCGGTTCTATACAATGAGCAGTTCTTC

j_call: TRBJ2-3
d_call: TRBD2
v_call: TRBV27
clone_size: .
cdr3_aa: CASSLLRREGLPSGGTQYF
cdr3_nt: TGTGCCAGCAGTTTATTGCGTCGGGAGGGCCTCCCCAGCGGGGGTACGCAGTATTTT

j_call: TRBJ1-5
d_call: .
v_call: TRBV5-1
clone_size: .
cdr3_aa: CASSLGDKVGQPQHF
cdr3_nt: TGCGCCAGCAGCTTGGGGGACAAGGTCGGTCAGCCCCAGCATTTT

j_call: TRBJ2-5
d_call: .
v_call: TRBV5-4
clone_size: .
cdr3_aa: CASSFPGVGETQYF
cdr3_nt: TGTGCCAGCAGCTTCCCGGGAGTGGGGGAGACCCAGTACTTC

j_call: TRBJ1-4
d_call: .
v_call: TRBV18
clone_size: .
cdr3_aa: CASSPGASEKLFF
cdr3_nt: TGTGCCAGCTCACCAGGGGCGAGCGAAAAACTGTTTTTT

j_call: TRBJ1-3
d_call: .
v_call: TRBV28
clone_size: .
cdr3_aa: CASTLYRDNFSGNTIYF
cdr3_nt: TGTGCCAGCACCCTATACCGGGACAACTTCTCTGGAAACACCATATATTTT

j_call: TRBJ2-1
d_call: TRBD1
v_call: TRBV27
clone_size: .
cdr3_aa: CASSWDGGDREQFF
cdr3_nt: TGTGCCAGCAGTTGGGACGGAGGGGACAGGGAGCAGTTCTTC

j_call: TRBJ1-3
d_call: .
v_call: TRBV19
clone_size: .
cdr3_aa: CASSAGAVSGNTIYF
cdr3_nt: TGTGCCAGTAGCGCGGGCGCCGTCTCTGGAAACACCATATATTTT

j_call: TRBJ1-6
d_call: TRBD1
v_call: TRBV27
clone_size: .
cdr3_aa: CASKGQHNSPLHF
cdr3_nt: TGTGCCAGCAAGGGACAGCATAATTCACCCCTCCACTTT

j_call: TRBJ2-7
d_call: TRBD1
v_call: TRBV7-2
clone_size: .
cdr3_aa: CASSSTRDRDDEQYF
cdr3_nt: TGTGCCAGCAGCTCGACCCGGGACAGGGACGACGAGCAGTACTTC

j_call: TRBJ1-2
d_call: TRBD1
v_call: TRBV7-8
clone_size: .
cdr3_aa: CASSPRTGDSYGYTF
cdr3_nt: TGTGCCAGCAGCCCCCGGACAGGGGATTCCTATGGCTACACCTTC

j_call: TRBJ1-2
d_call: TRBD1
v_call: TRBV28
clone_size: .
cdr3_aa: CASSLRLGTDGGYTF
cdr3_nt: TGTGCCAGCAGTCTACGCCTCGGGACAGACGGAGGCTACACCTTC

j_call: TRBJ1-1
d_call: .
v_call: TRBV6-5
clone_size: .
cdr3_aa: CASSPVDTEAFF
cdr3_nt: TGTGCCAGCAGCCCCGTTGACACTGAAGCTTTCTTT

j_call: TRBJ1-5
d_call: TRBD1
v_call: TRBV6-5
clone_size: .
cdr3_aa: CASRSGQGNQPQHF
cdr3_nt: TGTGCCAGCAGATCGGGACAGGGGAATCAGCCCCAGCATTTT

j_call: TRBJ2-3
d_call: TRBD2
v_call: TRBV9
clone_size: .
cdr3_aa: CASSVVAGPSTDTQYF
cdr3_nt: TGTGCCAGCAGCGTAGTAGCGGGACCAAGCACAGATACGCAGTATTTT

j_call: TRBJ1-2
d_call: .
v_call: TRBV28
clone_size: .
cdr3_aa: CASTFSGFDYGYTF
cdr3_nt: TGTGCCAGCACCTTCAGCGGGTTTGACTATGGCTACACCTTC